The T cell receptor (beta chain) described here comes from a study of response to subunit inactivated influenza vaccine. Points from the study as a whole: After each seasonal influenza vaccination, few new T cells are recruited, the authors suggested.

Ten or more counts support this clonotype. The antigen is unknown. Germline V gene lookup returns CDR1 MNHEY and CDR2 SVGAGI. V gave up 2 bases and J gave up 7 bases, with 11 bases separating them. The CDR3 runs 14 residues. TCRdb passed the RT-PCR reads through MiXCR, listing each CDR3 protein once. The table lists some 500,000 distinct CDR3 sequences, approximately 16% of them singletons. The TCR comes from a man aged 50-75 years who received an inactivated influenza vaccine. The specimen comprised CD4+ T cells sorted from PBMCs, sampled around 25 months after vaccination. This sequence joins TRBV6-5 and TRBJ1-4, with D perhaps matching TRBD1 (5 bases). DNA for the CDR3: TGTGCCAGCAGTTACAGGGGCAGCGGTGAAAAACTGTTTTTT. As protein: CASSYRGSGEKLFF.